These T cell receptor beta chains were read from a single sample in a study of blood T cell repertoires in COVID-19. Clones were sequenced by immunoSEQ multiplex PCR, and TCRdb holds only the in-frame ones, with some missing. Among about 270,000 clones listed, more than 75% were seen once. Sequenced sample: PBMCs or T cells enriched from blood (not recorded which). All receptors derive from a woman aged 55-69 years in a cohort exposed to, infected with or recovered from COVID-19 (not recorded which). CDR3s include the opening cysteine and the closing phenylalanine or tryptophan.

j_call v_call cdr3_aa
TRBJ2-3 TRBV28 CASSLRQGADTQYF
TRBJ1-1 TRBV28 CASSSPGMRAPEAFF
TRBJ2-2 TRBV9 CASSRVLLGTGELFF
TRBJ2-1 TRBV27 CASSPSGTPYNEQFF
TRBJ2-2 TRBV6-4 CASSDREAGELFF
TRBJ2-7 TRBV4-2 CASSQAAGTSGRAEQYF
TRBJ1-1 TRBV2 CASTSEVNTEAFF
TRBJ2-7 TRBV10-1 CASAGEGSSYEQYF
TRBJ2-1 TRBV5-1 CASSLERAEYNEQFF
TRBJ2-3 TRBV11-3 CASSSGQKQYF
TRBJ1-2 TRBV6-1 CASSDPNRDSGYTF
TRBJ1-2 TRBV19 CATNNPTGAGGGYTF
TRBJ2-3 TRBV10-1 CASQDREADTQYF
TRBJ2-5 TRBV6-5 CASAKGAVQETQYF
TRBJ2-1 TRBV27 CASSSGLAVRLYNEQFF
TRBJ2-7 TRBV21-1 CASSKERASLGREQYF
TRBJ2-7 TRBV29-1 CSVPGTDSYEQYF
TRBJ2-7 TRBV11-2 CASSLGDFYEQYF
TRBJ2-5 TRBV2 CASSVDYQETQYF
TRBJ1-2 TRBV5-4 CASSSNGGYTF
TRBJ1-4 TRBV30 CAWTLGRGKLFF
TRBJ2-3 TRBV7-2 CASSLRRSGTTDTQYF
TRBJ2-7 TRBV5-4 CASSQGQDLYEQYF
TRBJ2-1 TRBV18 CASSPPSQATLFF
TRBJ1-4 TRBV18 CASSPGTELNEKLFF
TRBJ1-1 TRBV2 CALKGSQANTEAFF
TRBJ2-3 TRBV7-9 CASSSGGADTQYF
TRBJ2-5 TRBV14 CASSPRTSGTETQYF
TRBJ2-5 TRBV18 CASSPGTGRPETQYF
TRBJ2-4 TRBV27 CASSLGGAKNIQYF
TRBJ2-4 TRBV30 CAWSEGALAKNIQYF
TRBJ1-2 TRBV30 CAWSAFYGYTF
TRBJ1-1 TRBV14 CASSQGGWNTEAFF
TRBJ2-7 TRBV18 CASSPPLSGSPYEQYF